These 25 T cell receptor beta chains came from one sample sequenced in a study of shared clonotypes between healthy human individuals. This table comes from immunoSEQ multiplex PCR, and its TCRdb copy is limited to in-frame clones, with some not included. Of about 750,000 clones listed, 80% to 95% were seen once; the top ten hold more than 20%. CD45RO-negative, CCR7-selected cells formed the naive CD8 fraction, which excluded terminally differentiated effector memory CD45RA+ cells. Sequencing input: naive CD8+ T cells sorted from blood. The source of these receptors is a man younger than 45 in good health.

The V call is TRBV7-2, the J call TRBJ2-7; 7 bases are shared with TRBD2. The CDR3 has 13 amino acids. From germline, CDR1 is SGHTA and CDR2 FQGNSA. The V segment lost 5 bases and the J segment 1 base; nucleotides outside the gene matches: 2. CDR3 coding DNA: TGTGCCAGCAGCGGGAGGGTATCCTACGAGCAGTACTTC. It codes for CASSGRVSYEQYF.

The CDR3 DNA follows: TGTGCCAGCAGCCAAGGGACTAGCGGGAGATACAATGAGCAGTTCTTC. Translating it yields CASSQGTSGRYNEQFF. V gene TRBV27 combines with J gene TRBJ2-1; 14 nucleotides line up with TRBD2. This CDR3 contains 16 residues. J gave up 4 bases and V 6 bases, and 5 bases lay outside the gene matches. Germline V CDR1 and CDR2: MNHEY, SMNVEV (reference sequence).

CDR3 bases: TGTGCCAGCAGCTTGAGGGGTGTGGCAGGGGACGACGAGCAGTACTTC. Amino acid sequence: CASSLRGVAGDDEQYF. The V and J genes are TRBV5-4 and TRBJ2-7; perhaps TRBD1 as D (6 bases). CDR1 and CDR2 from the germline V gene are SGHNT and YYREEE (reference sequence). The CDR3 has 16 residues. V was clipped by 1 base and J by 5 bases, with 19 bases between them.

The V gene is TRBV29-1, the J gene TRBJ2-3; possible D gene TRBD2, 6 bases. Germline CDR1 and CDR2: SQVTM and ANQGSEA. V lost 4 bases, J lost 2 bases, and 10 bases lay in between. The length of the CDR3 is 13 residues. The CDR3 sequence is CSVASEDTDTQYF. DNA of the CDR3: TGCAGCGTTGCTAGCGAGGACACAGATACGCAGTATTTT.

The V and J genes are TRBV2 and TRBJ2-7; D unresolved. Trimming shortened V by 6 bases and J by 6 bases, and 6 bases separated the two germline ends. CDR3 length: 10 residues. In germline, CDR1 is SNHLY, CDR2 FYNNEI. CDR3 region: CASRHLEQYF. CDR3 in DNA: TGTGCCAGCAGACACCTCGAGCAGTACTTC.

This chain joins TRBV30 and TRBJ2-1, with D tentatively TRBD2 (6 bases). This CDR3 spans 15 amino acids. Looked up from germline, CDR1 is GTSNPN and CDR2 is SVGIG (reference sequence). V lost 5 bases and J lost 8, with 22 bases in between. In DNA form, the CDR3 reads TGTGCCTGGGTCCCGGGAGTAGCGTTTAGGTATGAGCAGTTCTTC. As protein: CAWVPGVAFRYEQFF.

To note about this clone: In the same sample, other DNA sequences code for this CDR3. This sequence joins TRBV7-9 and TRBJ2-1, with 13 bases aligning to TRBD2. CDR1 is SEHNR, CDR2 FQNEAQ, per germline (reference sequence). The CDR3 totals 15 residues. Trimming took 5 bases from V and 7 from J; bases not matched to a gene: 5. CDR3 region: CASSLRTSGSNEQFF. The CDR3 DNA is TGTGCCAGCAGCCTCCGGACTAGCGGGAGTAATGAGCAGTTCTTC.

This chain uses TRBV5-1 with TRBJ2-1, with 7 nucleotides matching TRBD1. The length of the CDR3 is 17 residues. Germline CDR1 and CDR2: SGHRS and YFSETQ. V was pared by 2 bases and J by 5 bases, with 13 bases of the junction left unmatched. The DNA of the CDR3 is TGCGCCAGCAGCTTATTTCCGGGACAGTCTCCTAACAATGAGCAGTTCTTC. Its translation is CASSLFPGQSPNNEQFF.

The chain links TRBV6-5 to TRBJ2-7; D not resolved. This CDR3 spans 13 amino acids. Germline V CDR1 and CDR2: MNHEY, SVGAGI. V dropped 5 bases and J dropped 2 bases, with 10 bases sitting between them. The CDR3 protein is CASSAAPAYEQYF. Here the CDR3 DNA reads TGTGCCAGCAGTGCCGCACCAGCCTACGAGCAGTACTTC.

This chain links TRBV7-9 with TRBJ2-7; no firm D call. V was clipped by 6 bases and J by 3 bases, with 9 bases between them. CDR3 length: 12 residues. Per germline, CDR1 SEHNR and CDR2 FQNEAQ (reference sequence). CDR3 in amino acids: CASSSKFYEQYF. CDR3 nucleotides: TGTGCCAGCAGTTCAAAATTCTACGAGCAGTACTTC.

As for this clone: This same CDR3 is encoded by further DNA sequences in the sample. The rearrangement uses TRBV30 and TRBJ2-7; 7 bases fit TRBD1. There are 13 residues in the CDR3. CDR1 is GTSNPN and CDR2 is SVGIG in the germline V gene (reference sequence). After removal of 0 bases from V and 3 bases from J, the junction contained 2 bases not matched to a gene. CDR3 nucleotide sequence: TGTGCCTGGAGTGTCGGGACAGACTACGAGCAGTACTTC. This codes for CAWSVGTDYEQYF.

The chain carries TRBV18 and TRBJ2-7, with D hard to call. The V end lost 2 bases, the J end lost 3 bases, and 17 bases lay between the germline ends. The CDR3 runs 16 residues. CDR1 and CDR2 from the germline V gene are KGHSH and LQKENI. The CDR3 spells CASSPSGVDWVYEQYF. The CDR3 DNA follows: TGTGCCAGCTCACCAAGTGGAGTAGACTGGGTCTACGAGCAGTACTTC.

This clone has just one count. V usage is TRBV28 and J usage is TRBJ2-2; 14 nucleotides align to TRBD2. Losses at the gene ends were 5 bases for V and 5 bases for J; bases not matched to a gene: 10. This CDR3 has 18 residues. Germline V gives CDR1 MDHEN, CDR2 SYDVKM. The CDR3 protein is CASSPGTSGRVLTGELFF. CDR3 coding DNA: TGTGCCAGCAGTCCTGGGACTAGCGGGAGAGTTTTGACCGGGGAGCTGTTTTTT.

The count of this clone is one. J is TRBJ1-4 and V is TRBV7-6; no reliable D call. CDR1 SGHVS and CDR2 FNYEAQ come from the germline V gene. Trimming pared 5 bases from V and 8 bases from J, leaving 9 bases between. CDR3 size: 12 residues. DNA for the CDR3: TGTGCCAGCAGCAGCCGGCGAGAAAAACTGTTTTTT. Translating gives CASSSRREKLFF.

The chain carries TRBV28 and TRBJ1-1, with D hard to call. V was shortened by 2 bases and J by 9 bases, with 19 bases between the two germline ends. This CDR3 contains 15 residues. The germline V gene has CDR1 MDHEN and CDR2 SYDVKM. The DNA for the CDR3 is TGTGCCAGCAGTTTAAGTCTGGGAGATTTGGTTAAAGCTTTCTTT. Protein product: CASSLSLGDLVKAFF.

The chain is built from TRBV13 and TRBJ2-2; D is undetermined. The CDR3 loop spans 14 amino acids. CDR1 is PRHDT, CDR2 FYEKMQ, per germline (reference sequence). The germline V and J ends were trimmed by 5 bases and 3 bases, with 10 bases remaining between them. The CDR3 DNA is TGTGCCAGCAGCCCGCCGGAATACACCGGGGAGCTGTTTTTT. Residues: CASSPPEYTGELFF.

The chain recombines TRBV13 with TRBJ2-7, with TRBD2 identical over 9 bases. From germline, CDR1 is PRHDT and CDR2 FYEKMQ (reference sequence). There are 15 residues in the CDR3. Unmatched junction bases numbered 2, after V lost 1 base and J lost 1 base. The CDR3 DNA sequence: TGTGCCAGCAGCTTAGTCCTAGCGGGATCCTACGAGCAGTACTTC. Its translation: CASSLVLAGSYEQYF.

Concerning this clone itself: This sample includes further DNA sequences coding for the same CDR3. The chain uses TRBV27 and TRBJ2-5; D perhaps matches TRBD2 (5 bases). This CDR3 is 13 amino acids long. V gave up 2 bases and J gave up 4 bases, with 8 bases separating them. CDR1 is MNHEY and CDR2 is SMNVEV in the germline V gene (reference sequence). This CDR3 reads CASSLGRGETQYF. For the CDR3, the DNA is TGTGCCAGCAGTTTAGGTCGGGGAGAGACCCAGTACTTC.

V is TRBV18 and J is TRBJ2-7; TRBD2 might be the D (6 bases). CDR1 is KGHSH and CDR2 is LQKENI in the germline V gene. V was pared by 2 bases and J by 2 bases, with 10 bases between. The CDR3 totals 14 residues. The CDR3 nucleotides are TGTGCCAGCTCACCAGAGGACTACGCCTACGAGCAGTACTTC. Encoded protein: CASSPEDYAYEQYF.

V and J are TRBV5-6 and TRBJ1-5; TRBD1 might be the D (6 bases). Trimming removed 5 bases from V and 9 bases from J, with 18 bases in between. This CDR3 is 14 amino acids long. From germline, CDR1 is SGHDT and CDR2 YYEEEE. In nucleotides, the CDR3 is TGTGCCAGCAGATTCGGACAGTCCGGGGGGCCCCAGCATTTT. It yields the protein CASRFGQSGGPQHF.

This clone was seen only once. The chain recombines TRBV30 with TRBJ2-1; D is undetermined. Germline CDR1 and CDR2: GTSNPN and SVGIG (reference sequence). The length of the CDR3 is 11 residues. V was cut by 2 bases and J by 7 bases, with 6 bases left in between. CDR3 sequence: CAWSPRNEQFF. CDR3 DNA sequence: TGTGCCTGGAGTCCCAGGAATGAGCAGTTCTTC. Complete variable domain (other parts from reference TRBV30 and TRBJ2-1): SQTIHQWPATLVQPVGSPLSLECTVEGTSNPNLYWYRQAAGRGLQLLFYSVGIGQISSEVPQNLSASRPQDRQFILSSKKLLLSDSGFYLCAWSPRNEQFFGPGTRLTVL.

This clone was found a few times. This CDR3 is also generated by other DNA sequences in the sample. The chain is built from TRBV7-9 and TRBJ2-7; D unresolved. The V gene lost 5 bases and the J gene lost 4 bases, with 6 bases spanning the gap. The CDR3 spans 11 residues. CDR1 and CDR2 (germline): SEHNR, FQNEAQ (reference sequence). The CDR3 DNA follows: TGTGCCAGCAGCCCGTCGTACGAGCAGTACTTC. This gives the protein CASSPSYEQYF.

This chain joins TRBV29-1 and TRBJ2-5; the D gene is possibly TRBD1 (6 bases). Germline lookup yields CDR1 SQVTM and CDR2 ANQGSEA. V was trimmed by 0 bases and J by 4 bases, leaving 9 bases between them. This CDR3 comprises 13 residues. CDR3 in amino acids: CSVEDRGAETQYF. CDR3 bases: TGCAGCGTTGAAGACAGGGGAGCAGAGACCCAGTACTTC.

The V gene is TRBV7-9, the J gene TRBJ2-1, with 7 positions matching TRBD1. CDR3 length equals 15 residues. Germline CDR1 reads SEHNR; CDR2 reads FQNEAQ (reference sequence). After removal of 5 bases from V and 6 bases from J, the junction contained 10 bases not matched to a gene. CDR3 coding DNA: TGTGCCAGCAGCCGTCGGGACAGAGGGGTCAATGAGCAGTTCTTC. It encodes CASSRRDRGVNEQFF.

This rearrangement joins TRBV5-1 to TRBJ2-1; TRBD2 matches 7 bases. Germline CDR1 is SGHRS and CDR2 is YFSETQ. This CDR3 contains 13 residues. Trimming took 6 bases from V and 5 from J; bases not matched to a gene: 5. Here the CDR3 reads CASNGLADNEQFF. The CDR3 region has the DNA TGCGCCAGCAACGGCCTAGCGGACAATGAGCAGTTCTTC.